This passage covers 9 T cell receptor beta chains from one sample sequenced in a study of T cells in Graves' hyperthyroidism and ophthalmopathy (dated by TCRdb to the late 2010s). The receptor library was made with multiplex PCR. Sequencing was performed on an Illumina HiSeq 2000. Amplification of TCR beta CDR3 regions was carried out from RNA transcripts. For the first round of RT-PCR on the TCR CDR3, the HTBI primer set was used together with the Qiagen OneStep RT-PCR kit. Using fastp trimming at Q25 and MiXCR clonotype assembly, TCRdb reanalyzed the public sequencing data and kept in-frame beta chains. Identical CDR3 protein sequences are pooled into one entry, listed with their most common genes and DNA. A total of around 450,000 distinct CDR3 sequences appear in this sample, less than 20% of them only once. In total, the top ten clones hold roughly 7.4% of the sample. The sequenced material came from blood. Receptors were obtained from a woman aged 18 to 35 with Graves' hyperthyroidism.

Many counts were recorded for this clonotype. A single base separates this from a much larger clone, so it may be a read error. The chain combines TRBV27 with TRBJ1-2; 7 bases are a match to TRBD1. CDR1 and CDR2 (germline): MNHEY, SMNVEV (reference sequence). This CDR3 region has 12 residues. The trim removed 6 bases at V and 6 bases at J, leaving 4 bases unmatched. CDR3 sequence: CASSLTGNGYTF. CDR3 DNA sequence: TGTGCCAGCAGCCTGACAGGGAATGGCTACACCTTC.

This clonotype showed up many times. The chain is built from TRBV7-3 and TRBJ1-5, with D uncertain. This CDR3 contains 14 residues. Deletions cut 1 base from V and 5 bases from J, with 9 bases between. Germline V CDR1 and CDR2: SGHTA, FQGTGA. The CDR3 loop is CASSLRGPDQPQHF. The CDR3, as DNA: TGTGCCAGCAGCTTAAGAGGGCCGGATCAGCCCCAGCATTTT.

This clonotype was counted many times. The chain employs TRBV6-1 and TRBJ1-1, with a weak D call TRBD1 (5 bases). Trimming left V 9 bases short and J 3 bases short, with 11 bases between. The CDR3 is made up of 12 amino acids. Germline assignment: CDR1 MNHNS and CDR2 SASEGT. In DNA form, the CDR3 reads TGTGCCAGTCCAGGACACGACACTGAAGCTTTCTTT. Amino acid sequence: CASPGHDTEAFF.

This clonotype showed up just a few times. This sequence joins TRBV29-1 and TRBJ1-2; D gene unclear. Deletions cut 3 bases from V and 4 bases from J, with 6 bases between. Germline V gene sequence: CDR1 SQVTM, CDR2 ANQGSEA. The CDR3 spans 11 residues. In DNA form, the CDR3 reads TGCAGCGTTGATTTGGGCTATGGCTACACCTTC. Amino acid sequence: CSVDLGYGYTF.

This clonotype was counted many times. The rearrangement joins TRBV20-1 to TRBJ2-5; the D is unclear. This CDR3 contains 11 residues. Germline V lookup: CDR1 DFQATT, CDR2 SNEGSKA (reference sequence). DNA of the CDR3: TGCAGCGGACGTCAACAAGAGACCCAGTACTTC. Protein: CSGRQQETQYF.

V usage is TRBV20-1 and J usage is TRBJ2-2, with TRBD1 identical over 7 bases. In germline, CDR1 is DFQATT, CDR2 SNEGSKA (reference sequence). This CDR3 comprises 11 residues. CDR3 bases: TGCAGGGCAGGGGGACACGGGGAGCTGTTTTTT. Residues: CRAGGHGELFF.

This chain uses TRBV4-1 with TRBJ2-3; a weak D match, TRBD1 (5 bases). This CDR3 is built from 15 residues. V was clipped by 5 bases and J by 0 bases, with 12 bases between them. Germline values: CDR1 MGHRA, CDR2 YSYEKL. The CDR3 reads CASSFQGASTDTQYF. The CDR3 DNA sequence: TGCGCCAGCAGCTTTCAGGGTGCTAGCACAGATACGCAGTATTTT.

This clonotype was seen ten or more times. This sequence joins TRBV5-1 and TRBJ1-2; D is ambiguous. Germline assignment: CDR1 SGHRS and CDR2 YFSETQ. The V gene lost 0 bases and the J gene lost 6 bases, with 21 bases spanning the gap. The CDR3 runs to 17 residues. The DNA for the CDR3 is TGCGCCAGCAGCTTGGACCCCTTGGAATCGGACTATAATGGCTACACCTTC. Translation: CASSLDPLESDYNGYTF.

The chain recombines TRBV5-1 with TRBJ2-2; D is possibly TRBD1 (6 bases). Germline V gives CDR1 SGHRS, CDR2 YFSETQ. This CDR3 is built from 15 residues. Trimming cost V 0 bases and J 4 bases, with 10 bases left between them. Here the CDR3 DNA reads TGCGCCAGCAGCTTGGTACAGGGACCCACCGGGGAGCTGTTTTTT. It yields the protein CASSLVQGPTGELFF.